This T cell receptor beta chain was recorded in a study of cytomegalovirus exposure and HLA in healthy donors. Study observations and caveats: Some TCR beta chains (more than 150 of them) were listed as cytomegalovirus-associated. TCR sequences were mostly rare, though some public TCRs occurred in many donors. In vitro work confirmed that three CMV-associated chains recognize CMV antigens.

As concerns this clone: Its antigen is as yet unknown.

TCRdb's table, derived via immunoSEQ multiplex PCR, lists solely in-frame clones and lacks some. The data hold about 98,000 clones, with around 88% observed a single time. CDR1 SNHLY and CDR2 FYNNEI come from the germline V gene. V gave up 1 base and J gave up 6 bases, with 10 bases separating them. The CDR3 consists of 14 residues. Sequencing used PBMCs. This clonotype was obtained from a woman younger than 45 in good health and CMV-seronegative. The chain joins TRBV2 to TRBJ1-5; D is uncertain. This CDR3 is CASSEVYAAQPQHF. As DNA, the CDR3 is TGTGCCAGCAGTGAAGTTTATGCGGCTCAGCCCCAGCATTTT. The full variable domain, in which reference TRBV2 and TRBJ1-5 provide the parts outside the CDR3, is EPEVTQTPSHQVTQMGQEVILRCVPISNHLYFYWYRQILGQKVEFLVSFYNNEISEKSEIFDDQFSVERPDGSNFTLKIRSTKLEDSAMYFCASSEVYAAQPQHFGDGTRLSIL.